This record looks at one T cell receptor beta chain sequence and its context. As yet, its antigen is unknown. The data are from a study of shared clonotypes between healthy human individuals. About the study: The cohort had two women and a few men, ages 18 to 49. Findings and caveats of the study: What limited the represented genetic and exposure-history diversity was the small number of donors.

Germline lookup yields CDR1 SGHTA and CDR2 FQGNSA. J gave up 3 bases and V 1 base, and 5 bases lay outside the gene matches. The CDR3 runs 15 residues. Repertoires were generated with immunoSEQ multiplex PCR, while TCRdb's copy carries only in-frame clones and drops some. The sample shows roughly 450,000 clones, approximately 79% of them seen only once. Donors, healthy HIV-negative adults, lacked recent acute infections or vaccinations. Nashville, Tennessee was home to all donors, each a Caucasian adult. J is TRBJ1-2 and V is TRBV7-2; 7 bases agree with TRBD1. The TCR originated in a woman in her thirties or forties in good health. Some clones in this sample may be carry-over from other donors' samples. Sequences were obtained from PBMCs. As DNA, the CDR3 is TGTGCCAGCAGCTTAGGACAGGGCCTCGACTATGGCTACACCTTC. This gives the protein CASSLGQGLDYGYTF.